Listed here are 20 T cell receptor beta chains from one sample, sequenced in a study of OX40 agonist ivuxolimab in advanced cancers. Sequenced by immunoSEQ multiplex PCR; TCRdb stores in-frame clones only, minus some. The table shows just over 80,000 clones, with about nine tenths occurring only once. Sequencing was performed on CD4+ or CD8+ T cells sorted from blood, taken in a trial of the OX40 agonist ivuxolimab. These TCRs come from an adult with an advanced solid tumor such as melanoma, head and neck, liver or kidney cancer.

V is TRBV19 and J is TRBJ2-1; the D is unclear. The V gene lost 6 bases and the J gene lost 5 bases, with 11 bases spanning the gap. The CDR3 length is 13 residues. Germline loops: CDR1 LNHDA, CDR2 SQIVND (reference sequence). In DNA, the CDR3 is TGTGCCAGTAGGCAGTATTTTAACAATGAGCAGTTCTTC. Amino acids: CASRQYFNNEQFF.

The CDR3 coding sequence is TGTGCCAGCAGTAGACGGGAAGGCTATGGCTACACCTTC. Encoded protein: CASSRREGYGYTF. The chain has TRBV6-5 and TRBJ1-2; D unclear. The germline CDR1 and CDR2 sequences are MNHEY and SVGAGI. The CDR3 has 13 residues. The V end lost 5 bases, the J end lost 4 bases, and 11 bases lay between the germline ends.

This chain uses TRBV28 with TRBJ2-2; no reliable D call. Germline V lookup: CDR1 MDHEN, CDR2 SYDVKM. The germline V and J ends were trimmed by 6 bases and 5 bases, with 13 bases remaining between them. The CDR3 sequence is 14 residues long. CDR3 in amino acids: CASRAPLGTGELFF. The CDR3 DNA follows: TGTGCCAGCAGGGCCCCTCTAGGAACCGGGGAGCTGTTTTTT. The entire variable domain, with the rest obtained from reference TRBV28 and TRBJ2-2, is as follows: DVKVTQSSRYLVKRTGEKVFLECVQDMDHENMFWYRQDPGLGLRLIYFSYDVKMKEKGDIPEGYSVSREKKERFSLILESASTNQTSMYLCASRAPLGTGELFFGEGSRLTVL.

This chain uses TRBV7-2 with TRBJ1-4; the D gene is possibly TRBD1 (5 bases). V lost 5 bases and J 3 bases, leaving 16 bases between the germline ends. Germline V CDR1 and CDR2: SGHTA, FQGNSA. The CDR3 loop spans 16 amino acids. CDR3 sequence: CASSRKGAGANEKLFF. For the CDR3, the DNA is TGTGCCAGCAGCCGGAAAGGGGCGGGGGCTAATGAAAAACTGTTTTTT.

The V and J genes are TRBV19 and TRBJ2-1, with no clear D. This CDR3 has 15 residues. Looked up from germline, CDR1 is LNHDA and CDR2 is SQIVND (reference sequence). Deletions cut 4 bases from V and 7 bases from J, with 17 bases between. The chain's CDR3 is CASSKAVGILNEQFF. For the CDR3, the DNA is TGTGCCAGTAGTAAGGCTGTGGGAATACTGAATGAGCAGTTCTTC.

V usage is TRBV14 and J usage is TRBJ2-2; D ambiguous. CDR1 and CDR2 from the germline V gene are SGHDN and FVKESK. The CDR3 totals 14 residues. Trimming took off 4 bases at V and 4 bases at J, with 10 bases between the two ends. The CDR3 DNA follows: TGTGCCAGCAGCCCTTTTGGGGTCACCGGGGAGCTGTTTTTT. Amino acids: CASSPFGVTGELFF.

Only a few counts were recorded for this clone. The same CDR3 arises from other DNA sequences in this sample as well. This sequence joins TRBV18 and TRBJ1-1, with TRBD1 as a possible D gene (6 bases). In germline, CDR1 is KGHSH, CDR2 LQKENI. V was clipped by 1 base and J by 7 bases, with 7 bases between them. There are 12 residues in the CDR3. CDR3 sequence reads: CASSPLQGEAFF. The CDR3 DNA follows: TGTGCCAGCTCACCACTACAGGGTGAAGCTTTCTTT.

This clone came up a few times. The identical CDR3 is also encoded by other nucleotide sequences in the sample. The V call is TRBV28, the J call TRBJ1-1; D unresolved. The CDR3 extends over 13 amino acids. V was clipped by 2 bases and J by 4 bases, with 8 bases between them. Germline values: CDR1 MDHEN, CDR2 SYDVKM. In nucleotides, the CDR3 is TGTGCCAGCAGTTTAGGGGTTGGCACTGAAGCTTTCTTT. Amino acid sequence: CASSLGVGTEAFF.

The gene calls are TRBV7-6 and TRBJ2-5; D perhaps matches TRBD2 (5 bases). The CDR3 extends over 14 amino acids. CDR1 is SGHVS, CDR2 FNYEAQ, per germline. V was cut by 2 bases and J by 6 bases, with 13 bases left in between. The CDR3 DNA reads as TGTGCCAGCAGCTTATCTAGCACTGGAAAGACCCAGTACTTC. Amino acids: CASSLSSTGKTQYF.

The chain couples TRBV19 to TRBJ1-2; D not certain. V shed 5 bases and J shed 5 bases, with 9 bases lying between them. The CDR3 runs 12 residues. In germline, CDR1 is LNHDA, CDR2 SQIVND (reference sequence). The CDR3 spells CASSVRAYGYTF. CDR3 DNA sequence: TGTGCCAGTAGTGTCCGGGCTTATGGCTACACCTTC.

This clone was seen once. V usage is TRBV11-3 and J usage is TRBJ2-7, with D unclear. CDR3 length: 10 residues. Trimming took 11 bases from V and 4 from J, leaving 9 bases between them. From germline, CDR1 is SGHNT and CDR2 YENEEA. CDR3 bases: TGTGCCTCAGGTGAATACGAGCAGTACTTC. Translated: CASGEYEQYF.

The table lists this clone with a count of one. The V and J genes are TRBV7-3 and TRBJ1-1, with a possible D match to TRBD1 (6 bases). V gave up 2 bases and J gave up 1 base, with 11 bases separating them. CDR1 is SGHTA, CDR2 FQGTGA, per germline. The CDR3 is 15 residues long. The CDR3 loop is CASSLQFRGNTEAFF. The CDR3 DNA sequence: TGTGCCAGCAGCTTACAATTCAGGGGGAACACTGAAGCTTTCTTT.

The table lists this clone with a count of one. V usage is TRBV6-5 and J usage is TRBJ1-2; 8 bases agree with TRBD1. Unmatched junction bases numbered 12, after V lost 6 bases and J lost 6 bases. CDR3 length equals 15 residues. Germline CDR1 reads MNHEY; CDR2 reads SVGAGI. The CDR3 spells CASRRPGQGQDGYTF. In nucleotides, the CDR3 is TGTGCCAGCAGAAGACCCGGACAGGGACAAGATGGCTACACCTTC.

V and J are TRBV5-4 and TRBJ1-4; 7 positions agree with TRBD1. With 2 bases clipped from V and 7 bases from J, the junction kept 5 bases outside the gene matches. Per the germline V gene, CDR1 is SGHNT and CDR2 is YYREEE (reference sequence). This CDR3 contains 14 residues. The CDR3 nucleotides are TGTGCCAGCAGCTTCGACAGGGCGGGTGAAAAACTGTTTTTT. Translation: CASSFDRAGEKLFF. Drawing the rest from reference TRBV5-4 and TRBJ1-4, the complete variable domain is ETGVTQSPTHLIKTRGQQVTLRCSSQSGHNTVSWYQQALGQGPQFIFQYYREEENGRGNFPPRFSGLQFPNYSSELNVNALELDDSALYLCASSFDRAGEKLFFGSGTQLSVL.

The genes are TRBV7-8 and TRBJ2-1; 8 bases map to TRBD2. CDR1 and CDR2 from the germline V gene are SGHVS and FQNEAQ. The CDR3 sequence is 17 residues long. The trim removed 2 bases at V and 2 bases at J, leaving 8 bases unmatched. The CDR3 DNA follows: TGTGCCAGCAGCTTAAACGATGCGGGAGGAACCTACAATGAGCAGTTCTTC. Translated: CASSLNDAGGTYNEQFF.

For the CDR3, the DNA is TGTGCCAGCAGCTTGTCTATTTCTGAAAAACTGTTTTTT. Residues: CASSLSISEKLFF. The V and J genes are TRBV5-4 and TRBJ1-4; D unresolved. Looked up from germline, CDR1 is SGHNT and CDR2 is YYREEE (reference sequence). V lost 1 base and J 7 bases, leaving 8 bases between the germline ends. This CDR3 is built from 13 residues.

The rearrangement links TRBV7-2 to TRBJ2-3; D may be TRBD1 (6 bases). CDR1 is SGHTA and CDR2 is FQGNSA in the germline V gene. V dropped 6 bases and J dropped 3 bases, with 16 bases sitting between them. CDR3 length: 15 amino acids. The CDR3 DNA follows: TGTGCCAGCAGTTTAACAGGGCCTGGGACAGATACGCAGTATTTT. Its translation is CASSLTGPGTDTQYF.

This clone was recorded only once. This sequence joins TRBV6-6 and TRBJ1-4, with D perhaps TRBD1 (6 bases). Germline assignment: CDR1 MNHNY and CDR2 SVGAGI (reference sequence). Trimming stripped 6 bases from V and 7 bases from J, with 15 bases between. The CDR3 sequence is 14 residues long. This CDR3 is CASRPGGAGEKLFF. The CDR3 bases are TGTGCCAGCAGGCCCGGGGGGGCGGGTGAAAAACTGTTTTTT.

This clone was recorded once. The chain uses TRBV10-1 and TRBJ2-2, with 9 bases fitting TRBD2. The J segment lost 4 bases and the V segment lost 5 bases, leaving 5 bases of the junction unmatched. The length of the CDR3 is 15 residues. Germline loops: CDR1 WNHNN, CDR2 SYGVQD (reference sequence). The CDR3 spells CASSLGSGGTGELFF. CDR3 coding DNA: TGCGCCAGCAGTCTTGGTAGCGGGGGCACCGGGGAGCTGTTTTTT.

In nucleotides, the CDR3 is TGTGCCAGCAGCTCCACGGGGAACACTGAAGCTTTCTTT. Translation: CASSSTGNTEAFF. The chain couples TRBV6-6 to TRBJ1-1; no clear D gene. The germline gives CDR1 MNHNY, CDR2 SVGAGI (reference sequence). This CDR3 comprises 13 residues. V lost 6 bases, J lost 1 base, and 9 bases lay in between.